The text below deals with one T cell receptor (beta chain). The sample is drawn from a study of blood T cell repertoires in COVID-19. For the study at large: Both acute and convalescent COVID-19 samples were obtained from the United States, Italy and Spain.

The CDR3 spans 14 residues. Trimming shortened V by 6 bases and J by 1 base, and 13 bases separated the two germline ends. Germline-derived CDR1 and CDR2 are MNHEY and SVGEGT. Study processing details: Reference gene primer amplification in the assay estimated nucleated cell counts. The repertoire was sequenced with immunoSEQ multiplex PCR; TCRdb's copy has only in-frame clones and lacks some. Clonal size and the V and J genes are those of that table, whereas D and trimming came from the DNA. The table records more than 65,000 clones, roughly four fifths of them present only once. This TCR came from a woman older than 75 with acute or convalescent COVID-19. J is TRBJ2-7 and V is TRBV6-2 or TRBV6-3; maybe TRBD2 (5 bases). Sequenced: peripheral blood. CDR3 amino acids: CASSSTRRSYEQYF. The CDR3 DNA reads TGTGCCAGCAGCTCTACTAGACGGTCCTACGAGCAGTACTTC.